This T cell receptor beta chain was recorded in a study of naive and memory T cell subsets. Study-wide findings and caveats: From naive to CM, EM and EMRA, diversity decreased and Gini increased.

Two oligonucleotides, mixed equimolar, formed the beta constant-region primer covering TRBC1 and TRBC2. TCRdb recomputed calls from the UMI-ligation and nested PCR reads with MiXCR, one row per CDR3 protein. The data show around 160,000 distinct CDR3 sequences, over 15% seen once. Remarks on this clonotype: Its cognate antigen is unknown.

The CDR3 is 15 amino acids. V dropped 3 bases and J dropped 2 bases, with 11 bases sitting between them. From germline, CDR1 is LNHDA and CDR2 SQIVND (reference sequence). The chain employs TRBV19 and TRBJ2-1; no reliable D call. This receptor was taken from a human donor in good health. Sequenced input: naive CD4+ T cells from blood. CDR3 in amino acids: CASSMGTPTYNEQFF. DNA for the CDR3: TGTGCCAGTAGTATGGGAACACCCACCTACAATGAGCAGTTCTTC.